The 11 T cell receptor beta chains below were found in one sample sequenced in a study of blood T cell repertoires in COVID-19. The protocol was immunoSEQ multiplex PCR, while the TCRdb copy is restricted to in-frame clones and leaves out a portion. This sample carries hundreds of thousands of clones, 70% to 90% of them seen once, and the ten largest clones take under 8%. Specimen: peripheral blood. These receptors came from a woman in her twenties or thirties with COVID-19, enrolled during active disease.

V is TRBV3-1 (or the pseudogene TRBV3-2) and J is TRBJ1-6; weak D call: TRBD1 (6 bases). Germline CDR1 reads LGHDT; CDR2 reads YNNKEL (reference sequence). CDR3 length: 13 amino acids. Deletions cut 0 bases from V and 10 bases from J, with 7 bases between. The CDR3 is CASSQDRGSPLHF. The CDR3 nucleotides are TGTGCCAGCAGCCAAGATAGGGGGTCACCCCTCCACTTT.

The chain has TRBV28 and TRBJ1-4; 7 bases are a match to TRBD1. CDR3 length: 17 amino acids. The trim removed 5 bases at V and 5 bases at J, leaving 14 bases unmatched. The germline V gene has CDR1 MDHEN and CDR2 SYDVKM. The CDR3 DNA is TGTGCCAGCAGTCCCTACAGGGGAGTGTTGGGAAATGAAAAACTGTTTTTT. Amino acids: CASSPYRGVLGNEKLFF.

This clone was detected a few times. The rearrangement uses TRBV14 and TRBJ2-1; tentatively, D is TRBD2 (6 bases). The CDR3 is 18 amino acids. Trimming removed 1 base at V and 7 bases at J, with 23 bases between. CDR1 SGHDN and CDR2 FVKESK come from the germline V gene. Written as DNA, the CDR3 is TGTGCCAGCAGCCAAGTAAGGCTCATTAGCGGAGCCTTAAATGAGCAGTTCTTC. Translated, it gives CASSQVRLISGALNEQFF.

Here the CDR3 reads CSASSGGSTGRTEAFF. The CDR3 DNA reads TGCAGTGCTAGTAGTGGGGGCTCGACAGGGCGGACTGAAGCTTTCTTT. This chain joins TRBV20-1 and TRBJ1-1; TRBD1 agrees at 7 bases. The V gene's germline CDR1 is DFQATT and CDR2 SNEGSKA (reference sequence). This CDR3 is 16 amino acids long. Trimming took 3 bases from V and 5 from J; bases not matched to a gene: 15.

In this sample, this clone turned up a few times. This chain connects TRBV19 to TRBJ1-4; TRBD1 is a possible D gene (5 bases). Trimming stripped 6 bases from V and 5 bases from J, with 16 bases between. CDR1 and CDR2 (germline): LNHDA, SQIVND (reference sequence). This CDR3 contains 15 residues. DNA of the CDR3: TGTGCCAGTAGGGAAACAGGAATAGTCAATGAAAAACTGTTTTTT. It yields the protein CASRETGIVNEKLFF. The entire variable domain, with the rest obtained from reference TRBV19 and TRBJ1-4, is as follows: DGGITQSPKYLFRKEGQNVTLSCEQNLNHDAMYWYRQDPGQGLRLIYYSQIVNDFQKGDIAEGYSVSREKKESFPLTVTSAQKNPTAFYLCASRETGIVNEKLFFGSGTQLSVL.

V usage is TRBV29-1 and J usage is TRBJ1-1, with 7 bases that match TRBD1. This CDR3 has 14 residues. With 6 bases clipped from V and 1 base from J, the junction kept 8 bases outside the gene matches. Germline V gene data show CDR1 as SQVTM and CDR2 as ANQGSEA. CDR3 amino acids: CSVSGTVGNTEAFF. CDR3 nucleotide sequence: TGCAGCGTCTCCGGGACAGTTGGGAACACTGAAGCTTTCTTT.

The chain uses TRBV19 and TRBJ2-5; 8 bases line up with TRBD1. This CDR3 comprises 13 residues. V lost 5 bases to trimming and J lost 4 bases; unmatched junction nucleotides: 3. Germline V gene sequence: CDR1 LNHDA, CDR2 SQIVND (reference sequence). In DNA form, the CDR3 reads TGTGCCAGTAGTCCGACAGGGGTAGAGACCCAGTACTTC. Its protein is CASSPTGVETQYF. Full variable domain (rest looked up from reference TRBV19 and TRBJ2-5): DGGITQSPKYLFRKEGQNVTLSCEQNLNHDAMYWYRQDPGQGLRLIYYSQIVNDFQKGDIAEGYSVSREKKESFPLTVTSAQKNPTAFYLCASSPTGVETQYFGPGTRLLVL.

The V call is TRBV25-1, the J call TRBJ2-6; TRBD1 agrees at 9 bases. Germline V CDR1 and CDR2: MGHDK, SYGVNS. The V segment lost 4 bases and the J segment 0 bases; nucleotides outside the gene matches: 4. The length of the CDR3 is 17 residues. CDR3 region: CASSGTGDSSGANVLTF. CDR3 nucleotide sequence: TGTGCCAGCAGTGGGACAGGGGACAGCTCTGGGGCCAACGTCCTGACTTTC.

In this sample, this clone turned up once. The CDR3, as DNA: TGTGCCAGCAGCTTATCTAGTAGTACTGATACGCAGTATTTT. This codes for CASSLSSSTDTQYF. The chain is built from TRBV7-2 and TRBJ2-3; D call uncertain. In germline, CDR1 is SGHTA, CDR2 FQGNSA. CDR3 length: 14 amino acids. V lost 2 bases and J 6 bases, leaving 12 bases between the germline ends.

The V call is TRBV27, the J call TRBJ1-1; 8 nucleotides align to TRBD1. V shed 8 bases and J 5 bases; nucleotides not matched to a gene: 13. The CDR3 runs 15 residues. Germline CDR1 is MNHEY and CDR2 is SMNVEV (reference sequence). The CDR3 loop reads CASVSQGAFVTEAFF. CDR3 sequence (DNA): TGTGCCAGCGTGTCCCAGGGGGCTTTTGTAACTGAAGCTTTCTTT.

The chain uses TRBV4-3 and TRBJ1-5; TRBD1 is a possible D gene (5 bases). The CDR3 sequence is 13 residues long. Trimming stripped 5 bases from V and 5 bases from J, with 10 bases between. Germline CDR1 and CDR2: LGHNA and YSLEER. In DNA, the CDR3 is TGCGCCAGCAGCGTTGGCAGGGATCAGCCCCAGCATTTT. Its translation: CASSVGRDQPQHF.